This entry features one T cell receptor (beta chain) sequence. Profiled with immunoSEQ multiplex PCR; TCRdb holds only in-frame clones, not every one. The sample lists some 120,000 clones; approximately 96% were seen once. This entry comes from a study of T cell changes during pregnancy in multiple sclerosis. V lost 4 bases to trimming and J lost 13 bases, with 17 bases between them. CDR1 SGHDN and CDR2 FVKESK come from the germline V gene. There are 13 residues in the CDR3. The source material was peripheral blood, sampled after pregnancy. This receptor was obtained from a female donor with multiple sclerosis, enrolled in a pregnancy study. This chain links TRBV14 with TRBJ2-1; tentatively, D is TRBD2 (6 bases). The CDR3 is CASSRGTEWGQFF. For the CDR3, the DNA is TGTGCCAGCAGCCGTGGGACTGAATGGGGTCAGTTCTTC.